The entry that follows covers one T cell receptor (beta chain) sequence. The antigen is unknown. These data come from a study of blood T cells in healthy people across ages. Findings and caveats of the study: No conclusive comparison of naive versus antigen-experienced cells was possible with unsorted PBMCs.

The CDR3 is 14 amino acids. The V end lost 8 bases, the J end lost 5 bases, and 16 bases lay between the germline ends. Per the germline V gene, CDR1 is LNHNV and CDR2 is YYDKDF (reference sequence). All donors came from Russia, were Caucasian and healthy, and spanned ages about 6 to 90. Sample-barcoded 5' priming and a J-beta primer mix drove a second PCR of roughly 7 to 11 cycles. Each single sample gave us at least 3 million CDR3-containing paired-end reads. TCRdb reanalysed the 5' RACE reads using MiXCR and keeps one entry per CDR3 protein. The sample holds approximately 400,000 distinct CDR3 sequences, more than 45% seen once.

Sequenced: blood. The clonotype comes from a man aged 55 to 69 in good health. V and J are TRBV15 and TRBJ2-1, with unresolved D. This CDR3 reads CATAFWRNNNEQFF. The CDR3 DNA follows: TGTGCCACCGCGTTTTGGCGGAATAACAATGAGCAGTTCTTC.